Sequencing of this T cell receptor (beta chain) was carried out in a study of resident and recirculating memory T cells in vitiligo. Overall study context: Shave-biopsy epidermis from lesional and nonlesional skin was sequenced alongside PBMCs. Whole samples, not sorted cells, were homogenized and used for genomic DNA extraction. General study results and limits: Vitiligo lesions lacked a unique dominant clone, and clonality varied. TCR sequences were not conserved across biopsy sites or patients.

Germline CDR1 and CDR2: MNHNS and SASEGT. With 3 bases clipped from V and 4 bases from J, the junction kept 4 bases outside the gene matches. CDR3 size: 14 residues. For this clone: The antigen remains unidentified.

Some clones are missing from TCRdb's copy, which holds only in-frame ones; the method was immunoSEQ multiplex PCR. The sample has 40,000 to 50,000 clones; about 90% are singletons. The chain joins TRBV6-1 to TRBJ1-1; 8 bases align to TRBD1. The origin of this receptor is a male donor with vitiligo. The sample taken for sequencing was blood. DNA of the CDR3: TGTGCCAGCAGTGACCCTACAGGGGGCACTGAAGCTTTCTTT. Translation gives CASSDPTGGTEAFF.